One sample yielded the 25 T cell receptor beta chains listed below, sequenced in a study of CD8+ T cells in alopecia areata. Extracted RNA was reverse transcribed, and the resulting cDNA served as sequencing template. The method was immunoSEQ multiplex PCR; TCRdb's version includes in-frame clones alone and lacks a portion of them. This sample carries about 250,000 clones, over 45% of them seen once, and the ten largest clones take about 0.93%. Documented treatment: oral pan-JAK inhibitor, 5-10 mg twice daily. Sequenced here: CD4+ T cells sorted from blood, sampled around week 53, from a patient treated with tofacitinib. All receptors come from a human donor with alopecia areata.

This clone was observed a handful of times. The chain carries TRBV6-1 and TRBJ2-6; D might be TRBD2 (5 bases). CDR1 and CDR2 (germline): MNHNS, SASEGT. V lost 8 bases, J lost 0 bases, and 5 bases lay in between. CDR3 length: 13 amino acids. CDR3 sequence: CASEGSGANVLTF. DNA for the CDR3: TGTGCCAGCGAGGGCTCTGGGGCCAACGTCCTGACTTTC.

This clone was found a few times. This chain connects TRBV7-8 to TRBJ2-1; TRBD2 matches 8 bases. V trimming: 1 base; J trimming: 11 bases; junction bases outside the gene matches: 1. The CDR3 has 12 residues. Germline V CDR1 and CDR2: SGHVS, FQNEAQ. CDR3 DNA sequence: TGTGCCAGCAGCTTAGGACTAGCGAAGCAGTTCTTC. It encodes CASSLGLAKQFF.

This chain's CDR3 is CSVSGTANTEAFF. The CDR3 nucleotides are TGCAGCGTTTCCGGGACAGCCAACACTGAAGCTTTCTTT. J is TRBJ1-1 and V is TRBV29-1; 7 bases are a match to TRBD1. The CDR3 has 13 residues. V lost 5 bases and J lost 2; bases outside the gene matches: 5. The germline V gene has CDR1 SQVTM and CDR2 ANQGSEA.

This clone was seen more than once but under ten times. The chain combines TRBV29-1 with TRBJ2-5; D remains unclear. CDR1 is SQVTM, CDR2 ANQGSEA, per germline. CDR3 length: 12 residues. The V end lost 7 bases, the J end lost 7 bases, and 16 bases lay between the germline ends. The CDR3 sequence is CSGKPSVGTQYF. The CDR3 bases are TGCAGCGGAAAGCCTTCTGTGGGGACCCAGTACTTC.

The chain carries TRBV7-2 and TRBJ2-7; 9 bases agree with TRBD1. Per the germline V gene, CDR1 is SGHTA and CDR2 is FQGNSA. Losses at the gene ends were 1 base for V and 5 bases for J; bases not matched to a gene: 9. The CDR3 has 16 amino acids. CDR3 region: CASSLGMGQGWHEQYF. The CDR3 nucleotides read TGTGCCAGCAGCTTAGGAATGGGACAGGGTTGGCACGAGCAGTACTTC.

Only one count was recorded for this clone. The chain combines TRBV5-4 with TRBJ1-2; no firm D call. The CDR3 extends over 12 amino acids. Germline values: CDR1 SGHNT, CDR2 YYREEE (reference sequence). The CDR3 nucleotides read TGTGCGTGGAGAGAGGCTAACTATGGCTACACCTTC. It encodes CAWREANYGYTF.

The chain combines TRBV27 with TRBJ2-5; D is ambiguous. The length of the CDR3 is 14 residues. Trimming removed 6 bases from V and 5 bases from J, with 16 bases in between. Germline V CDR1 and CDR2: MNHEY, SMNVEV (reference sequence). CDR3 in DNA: TGTGCCAGCAGAACTAAGCAAATCTGGGAGACCCAGTACTTC. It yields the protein CASRTKQIWETQYF.

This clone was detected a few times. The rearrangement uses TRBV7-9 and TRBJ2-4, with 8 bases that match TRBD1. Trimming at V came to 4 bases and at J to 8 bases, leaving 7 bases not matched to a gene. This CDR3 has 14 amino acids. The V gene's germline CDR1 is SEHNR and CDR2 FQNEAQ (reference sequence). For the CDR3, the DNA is TGTGCCAGCAGCTCTGGACAGGGTGTGGACATTCAGTACTTC. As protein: CASSSGQGVDIQYF.

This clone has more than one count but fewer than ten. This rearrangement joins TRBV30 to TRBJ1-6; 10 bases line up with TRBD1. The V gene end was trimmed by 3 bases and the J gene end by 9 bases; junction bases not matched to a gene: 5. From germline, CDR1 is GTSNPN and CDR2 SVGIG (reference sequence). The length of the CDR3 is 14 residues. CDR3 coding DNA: TGTGCCTGGAGGAGACAGGGGGCGGGTTCACCCCTCCACTTT. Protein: CAWRRQGAGSPLHF. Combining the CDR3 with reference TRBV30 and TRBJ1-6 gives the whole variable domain SQTIHQWPATLVQPVGSPLSLECTVEGTSNPNLYWYRQAAGRGLQLLFYSVGIGQISSEVPQNLSASRPQDRQFILSSKKLLLSDSGFYLCAWRRQGAGSPLHFGNGTRLTVT.

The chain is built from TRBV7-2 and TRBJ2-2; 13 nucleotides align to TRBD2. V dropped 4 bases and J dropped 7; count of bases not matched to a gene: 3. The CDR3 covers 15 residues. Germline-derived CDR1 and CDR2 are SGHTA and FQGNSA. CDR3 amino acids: CASSSGLAGFGELFF. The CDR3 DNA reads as TGTGCCAGCAGCTCGGGACTAGCGGGGTTCGGGGAGCTGTTTTTT. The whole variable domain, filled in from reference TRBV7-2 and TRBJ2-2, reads GAGVSQSPSNKVTEKGKDVELRCDPISGHTALYWYRQSLGQGLEFLIYFQGNSAPDKSGLPSDRFSAERTGGSVSTLTIQRTQQEDSAVYLCASSSGLAGFGELFFGEGSRLTVL.

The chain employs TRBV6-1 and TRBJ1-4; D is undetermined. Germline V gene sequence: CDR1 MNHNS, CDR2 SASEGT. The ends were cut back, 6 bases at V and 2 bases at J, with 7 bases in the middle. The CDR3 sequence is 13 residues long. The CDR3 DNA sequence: TGTGCCAGCAGCCAAGGGACTAATGAAAAACTGTTTTTT. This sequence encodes CASSQGTNEKLFF.

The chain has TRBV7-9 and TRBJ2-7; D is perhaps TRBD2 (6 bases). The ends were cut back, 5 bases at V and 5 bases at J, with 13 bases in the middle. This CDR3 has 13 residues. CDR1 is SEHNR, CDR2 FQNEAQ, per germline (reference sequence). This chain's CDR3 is CASSLPGGNEQYF. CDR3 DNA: TGTGCCAGCAGCCTACCTGGGGGGAACGAGCAGTACTTC.

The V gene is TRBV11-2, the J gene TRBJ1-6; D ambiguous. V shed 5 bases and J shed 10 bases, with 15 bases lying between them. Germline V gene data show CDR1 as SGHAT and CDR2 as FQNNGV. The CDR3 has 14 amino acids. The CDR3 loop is CASSLGDAGSPLHF. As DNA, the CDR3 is TGTGCCAGCAGCCTCGGAGATGCGGGGTCACCCCTCCACTTT.

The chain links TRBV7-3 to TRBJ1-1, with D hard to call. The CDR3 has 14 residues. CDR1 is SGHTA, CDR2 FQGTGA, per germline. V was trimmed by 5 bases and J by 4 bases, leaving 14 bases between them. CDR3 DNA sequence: TGTGCCAGCAGCCGAGAAGCCGGGCTCACTGAAGCTTTCTTT. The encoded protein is CASSREAGLTEAFF.

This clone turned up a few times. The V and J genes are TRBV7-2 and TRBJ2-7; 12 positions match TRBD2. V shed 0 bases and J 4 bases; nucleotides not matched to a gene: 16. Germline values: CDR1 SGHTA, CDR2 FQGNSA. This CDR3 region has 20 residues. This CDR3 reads CASSLALGLAGSRGAYEQYF. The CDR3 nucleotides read TGTGCCAGCAGCTTAGCGCTTGGACTAGCGGGGTCGAGAGGCGCATACGAGCAGTACTTC.

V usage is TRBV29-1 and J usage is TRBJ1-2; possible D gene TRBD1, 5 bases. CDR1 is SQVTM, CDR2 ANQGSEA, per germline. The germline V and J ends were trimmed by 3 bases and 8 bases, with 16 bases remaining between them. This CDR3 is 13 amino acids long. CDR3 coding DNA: TGCAGCGTTGACCGACAGATAGTCTGGGGCTACACCTTC. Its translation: CSVDRQIVWGYTF.

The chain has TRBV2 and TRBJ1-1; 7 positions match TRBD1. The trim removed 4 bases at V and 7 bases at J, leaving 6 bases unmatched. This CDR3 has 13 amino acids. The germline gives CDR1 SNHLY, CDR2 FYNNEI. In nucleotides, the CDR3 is TGTGCCAGCAGTGGAGGACAGGCTAATGAAGCTTTCTTT. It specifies CASSGGQANEAFF.

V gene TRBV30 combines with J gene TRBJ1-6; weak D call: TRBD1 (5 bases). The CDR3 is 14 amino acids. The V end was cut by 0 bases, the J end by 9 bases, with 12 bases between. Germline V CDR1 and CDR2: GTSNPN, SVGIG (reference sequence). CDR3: CAWSVPGIGSPLHF. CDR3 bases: TGTGCCTGGAGTGTACCAGGGATCGGTTCACCCCTCCACTTT.

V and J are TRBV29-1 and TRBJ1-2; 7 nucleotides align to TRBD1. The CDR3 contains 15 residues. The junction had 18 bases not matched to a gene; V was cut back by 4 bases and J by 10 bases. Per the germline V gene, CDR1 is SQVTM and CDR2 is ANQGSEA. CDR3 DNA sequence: TGCAGCGTTGCTTGGAGGGGCTCGGGACAGCCGGACTACACCTTC. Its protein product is CSVAWRGSGQPDYTF.

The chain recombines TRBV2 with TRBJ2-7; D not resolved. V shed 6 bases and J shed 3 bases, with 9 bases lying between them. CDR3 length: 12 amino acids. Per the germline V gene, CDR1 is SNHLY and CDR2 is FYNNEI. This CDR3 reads CASRLGGYEQYF. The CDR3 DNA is TGTGCCAGCAGACTGGGCGGCTACGAGCAGTACTTC.

The CDR3 DNA reads as TGTGCCAGTAGTATAGCTTCAGGGATCTACGAGCAGTACTTC. It is translated as CASSIASGIYEQYF. V gene TRBV19 combines with J gene TRBJ2-7; D may be TRBD1 (5 bases). The V gene's germline CDR1 is LNHDA and CDR2 SQIVND (reference sequence). Between the trimmed V and J ends, which lost 1 base and 3 bases, there was a span of 10 bases. This CDR3 spans 14 amino acids.

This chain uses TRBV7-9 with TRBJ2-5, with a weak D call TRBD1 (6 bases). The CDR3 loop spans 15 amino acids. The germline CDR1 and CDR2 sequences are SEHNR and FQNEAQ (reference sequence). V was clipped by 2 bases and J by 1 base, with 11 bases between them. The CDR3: CASSLTVGAQETQYF. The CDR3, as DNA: TGTGCCAGCAGCTTAACGGTGGGGGCCCAAGAGACCCAGTACTTC.

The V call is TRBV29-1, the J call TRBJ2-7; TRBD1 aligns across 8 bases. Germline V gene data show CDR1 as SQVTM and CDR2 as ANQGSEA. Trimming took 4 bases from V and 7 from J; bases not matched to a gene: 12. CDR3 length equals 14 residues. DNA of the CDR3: TGCAGCGTTGTCTTGGAGACAGGGGCGTTTGAGCAGTACTTC. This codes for CSVVLETGAFEQYF.

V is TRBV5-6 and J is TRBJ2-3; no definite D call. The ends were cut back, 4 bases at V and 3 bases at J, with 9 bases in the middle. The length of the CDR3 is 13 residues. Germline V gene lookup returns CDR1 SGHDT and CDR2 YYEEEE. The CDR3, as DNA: TGTGCCAGCAGCACACCTGAGACAGATACGCAGTATTTT. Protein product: CASSTPETDTQYF.

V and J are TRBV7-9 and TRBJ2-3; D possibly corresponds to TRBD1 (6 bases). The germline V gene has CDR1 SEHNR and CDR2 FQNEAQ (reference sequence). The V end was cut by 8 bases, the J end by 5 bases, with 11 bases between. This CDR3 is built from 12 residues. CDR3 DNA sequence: TGTGCCAGCGCTTCAGGGGTAGATACGCAGTATTTT. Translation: CASASGVDTQYF.